The clone carrying this T cell receptor beta chain was seen once. Diagnoses were established from clinical symptoms, serum thyroxine, TRAb, thyroid ultrasound and orbital computed tomography. The CDR3 is made up of 12 amino acids. Germline assignment: CDR1 SEHNR and CDR2 FQNEAQ (reference sequence). This specimen belongs to a study of Graves' ophthalmopathy and Graves' hyperthyroidism. The authors amplified TCR beta CDR3 regions from RNA transcripts. First-round RT-PCR with HTBI primers preceded a second-round multiplex PCR. TCRdb independently ran MiXCR on the multiplex PCR reads; one entry per CDR3 protein. The repertoire holds hundreds of thousands of distinct CDR3 sequences, about 41% seen once, with 3% to 4% in the top ten.

Source material: peripheral blood. The receptor comes from an adult man with Graves' ophthalmopathy. The chain carries TRBV7-9 and TRBJ2-2; D not resolved. The CDR3 region is CGTQRITGELFF. DNA of the CDR3: TGTGGCACCCAACGGATTACCGGGGAGCTGTTTTTT.